Given below is one T cell receptor beta chain in context. The CDR3 totals 13 residues. Germline CDR1 and CDR2: SGHRS and YFSETQ. V shed 2 bases and J shed 8 bases, with 11 bases lying between them. Germline DNA was also extracted, and blood RNA was taken from unsorted whole blood. Collection of around 4 milliliters of peripheral blood took place before surgery. The source of the sample is a study of tumor-infiltrating lymphocytes in primary liver carcinoma. Background on the study: Patients included men and women of 30 to 69 years.

With roughly 540 ng total RNA as template and a constant-region primer, TCR beta cDNA was made. Three-round nested multiplex PCR performed with slightly modified ARM-PCR produced the TCR beta libraries. The first two PCR rounds used TRBV1-TRBV30 forward primers with a C-beta reverse primer, roughly 10 cycles each. TCRdb recomputed calls from the multiplex PCR reads with MiXCR, one row per CDR3 protein. The sample records roughly 330,000 distinct CDR3 sequences, about two thirds being singletons. The sample consisted of peripheral blood. This chain uses TRBV5-1 with TRBJ2-1; tentative D call: TRBD2 (5 bases). The TCR was taken from a man between 35 and 55 years old with primary liver carcinoma and hepatitis B virus infection. Written as DNA, the CDR3 is TGCGCCAGCAGCTTACGGGGTGAGGATGAGCAGTTCTTC. It translates to CASSLRGEDEQFF.